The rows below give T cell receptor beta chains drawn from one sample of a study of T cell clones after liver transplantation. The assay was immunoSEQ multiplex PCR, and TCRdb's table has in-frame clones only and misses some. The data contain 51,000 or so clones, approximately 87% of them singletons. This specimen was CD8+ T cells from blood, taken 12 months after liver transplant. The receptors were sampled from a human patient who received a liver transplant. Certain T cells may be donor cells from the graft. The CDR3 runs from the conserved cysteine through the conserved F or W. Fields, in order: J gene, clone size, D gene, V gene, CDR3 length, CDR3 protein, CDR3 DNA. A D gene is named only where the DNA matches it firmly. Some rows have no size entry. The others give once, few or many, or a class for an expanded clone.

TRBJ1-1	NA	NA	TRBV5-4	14	CASSWGRPNTEAFF	TGTGCCAGCAGCTGGGGACGTCCGAACACTGAAGCTTTCTTT
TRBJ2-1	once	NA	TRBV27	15	CASSLSGTALVEQFF	TGTGCCAGCAGTTTGTCCGGGACCGCCTTGGTTGAGCAGTTCTTC
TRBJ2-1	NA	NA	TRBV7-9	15	CASSRPGEVNNEQFF	TGTGCCAGCAGCCGACCAGGGGAGGTTAACAATGAGCAGTTCTTC
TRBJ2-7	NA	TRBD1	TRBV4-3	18	CASSQDGTESPRGYEQYF	TGCGCCAGCAGCCAAGACGGGACAGAAAGCCCCCGAGGATACGAGCAGTACTTC
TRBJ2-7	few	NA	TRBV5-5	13	CASSLDRTYEQYF	TGTGCCAGCAGCCTGGACAGAACCTACGAGCAGTACTTC
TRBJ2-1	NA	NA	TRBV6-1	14	CASSEAKYFGEQFF	TGTGCCAGCAGTGAAGCGAAATATTTTGGTGAGCAGTTCTTC
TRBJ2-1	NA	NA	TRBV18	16	CASSPSRDPNYNEQFF	TGTGCCAGCTCACCATCCCGGGACCCCAACTACAATGAGCAGTTCTTC
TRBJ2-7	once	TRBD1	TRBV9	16	CASSLRGTGVVNEQYF	TGTGCCAGCAGCCTGAGGGGGACAGGGGTTGTCAACGAGCAGTACTTC
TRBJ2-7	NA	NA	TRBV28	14	CASSFRVIGYEQYF	TGTGCCAGCAGTTTCCGGGTGATCGGGTACGAGCAGTACTTC
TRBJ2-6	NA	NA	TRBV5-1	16	CASSLTADSGANVLTF	TGCGCCAGCAGCCTGACAGCCGACTCTGGGGCCAACGTCCTGACTTTC
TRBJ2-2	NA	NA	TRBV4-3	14	CASSQSENPAELFF	TGCGCCAGCAGCCAATCAGAGAACCCGGCCGAGCTGTTTTTT
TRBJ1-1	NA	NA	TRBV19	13	CASSWTLDTEAFF	TGTGCCAGTAGTTGGACCTTGGACACTGAAGCTTTCTTT
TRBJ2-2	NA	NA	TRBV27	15	CASSWGRGGGGELFF	TGTGCCAGCAGTTGGGGCCGGGGAGGTGGCGGGGAGCTGTTTTTT
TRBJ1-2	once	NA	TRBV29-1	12	CSVESRTYGYTF	TGCAGCGTTGAGAGCCGGACCTATGGCTACACCTTC
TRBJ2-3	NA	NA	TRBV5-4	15	CASIPRGSSTDTQYF	TGTGCCAGCATCCCCCGGGGGTCTAGCACAGATACGCAGTATTTT
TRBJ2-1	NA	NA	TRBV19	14	CASSSQPKYNEQFF	TGTGCCAGTAGCTCTCAACCTAAATACAATGAGCAGTTCTTC
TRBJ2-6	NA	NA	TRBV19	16	CASLDPLGSGANVLTF	TGTGCCAGTCTTGATCCCTTAGGCTCTGGGGCCAACGTCCTGACTTTC
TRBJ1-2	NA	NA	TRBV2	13	CASTPGVGNGYTF	TGTGCCAGCACCCCAGGGGTAGGGAATGGCTACACCTTC
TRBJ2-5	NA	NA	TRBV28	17	CASSPRGVSRYQETQYF	TGTGCCAGCAGTCCGAGGGGAGTCAGTCGGTACCAAGAGACCCAGTACTTC
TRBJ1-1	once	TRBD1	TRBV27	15	CASSFIQGAGTEAFF	TGTGCCAGCAGTTTTATTCAGGGGGCGGGCACTGAAGCTTTCTTT
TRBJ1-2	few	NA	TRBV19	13	CASSIGYYSGYTF	TGTGCCAGTAGTATCGGTTATTACTCTGGCTACACCTTC
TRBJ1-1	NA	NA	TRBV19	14	CATSPGFANTEAFF	TGTGCCACCTCCCCCGGTTTTGCGAACACTGAAGCTTTCTTT
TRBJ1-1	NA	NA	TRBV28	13	CASSLRGSTEAFF	TGTGCCAGCAGTTTGAGGGGGAGCACTGAAGCTTTCTTT
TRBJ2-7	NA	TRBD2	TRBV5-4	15	CASSLISGRLGEQYF	TGTGCCAGCAGCTTGATAAGCGGGAGACTAGGGGAGCAGTACTTC
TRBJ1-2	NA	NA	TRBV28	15	CASSLRGARPYGYTF	TGTGCCAGCAGTTTACGGGGGGCGCGTCCCTATGGCTACACCTTC
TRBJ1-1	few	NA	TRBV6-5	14	CASSYGGMNTEAFF	TGTGCCAGCAGTTACGGGGGAATGAACACTGAAGCTTTCTTT
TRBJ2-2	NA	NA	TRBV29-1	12	CSVLRYTGELFF	TGCAGCGTTCTTAGATACACCGGGGAGCTGTTTTTT
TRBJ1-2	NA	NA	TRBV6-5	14	CASSQTGGADGYTF	TGTGCCAGCAGCCAGACGGGGGGCGCTGATGGCTACACCTTC
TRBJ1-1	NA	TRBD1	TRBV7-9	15	CASSSPTSRGTEAFF	TGTGCCAGCAGCAGCCCGACCAGCAGGGGGACTGAAGCTTTCTTT
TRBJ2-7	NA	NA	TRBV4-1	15	CASSPLQGRTYEQYF	TGCGCCAGCAGCCCCCTCCAAGGGCGGACCTACGAGCAGTACTTC